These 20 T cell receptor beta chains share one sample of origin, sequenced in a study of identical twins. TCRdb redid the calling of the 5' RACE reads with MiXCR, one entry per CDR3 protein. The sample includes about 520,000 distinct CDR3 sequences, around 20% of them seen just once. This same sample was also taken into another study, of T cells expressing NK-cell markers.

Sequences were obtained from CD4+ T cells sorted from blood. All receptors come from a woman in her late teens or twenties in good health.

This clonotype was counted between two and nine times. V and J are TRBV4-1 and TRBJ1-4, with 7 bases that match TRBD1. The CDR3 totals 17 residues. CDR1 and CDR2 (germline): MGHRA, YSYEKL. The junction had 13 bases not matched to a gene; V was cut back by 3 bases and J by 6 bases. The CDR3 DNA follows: TGCGCCAGCAGCCATCCCCAGGGGGGGGGGCCTCATGAAAAACTGTTTTTT. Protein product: CASSHPQGGGPHEKLFF.

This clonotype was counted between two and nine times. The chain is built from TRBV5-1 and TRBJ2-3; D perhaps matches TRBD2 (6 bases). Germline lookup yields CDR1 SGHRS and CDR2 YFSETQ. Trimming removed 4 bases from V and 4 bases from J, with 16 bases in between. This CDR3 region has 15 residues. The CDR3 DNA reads TGCGCCAGCAGCCATGCCGGGAGTCCGGCAGATACGCAGTATTTT. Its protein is CASSHAGSPADTQYF.

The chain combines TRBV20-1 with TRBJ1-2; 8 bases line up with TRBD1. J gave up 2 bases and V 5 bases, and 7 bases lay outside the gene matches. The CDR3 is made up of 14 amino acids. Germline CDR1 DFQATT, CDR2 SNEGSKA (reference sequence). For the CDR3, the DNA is TGCAGTGCTGGGGGGACAGGCGTAAACTATGGCTACACCTTC. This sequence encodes CSAGGTGVNYGYTF.

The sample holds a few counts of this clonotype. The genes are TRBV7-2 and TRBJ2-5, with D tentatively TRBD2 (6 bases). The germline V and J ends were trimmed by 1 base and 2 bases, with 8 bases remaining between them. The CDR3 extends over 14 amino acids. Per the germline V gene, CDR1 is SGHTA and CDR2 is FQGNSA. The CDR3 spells CASSLGSGQETQYF. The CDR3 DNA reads TGTGCCAGCAGCTTAGGTAGCGGACAAGAGACCCAGTACTTC.

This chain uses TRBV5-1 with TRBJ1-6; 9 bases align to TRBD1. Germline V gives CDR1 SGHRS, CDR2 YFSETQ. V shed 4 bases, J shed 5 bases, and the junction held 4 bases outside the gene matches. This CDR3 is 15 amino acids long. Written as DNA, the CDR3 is TGCGCCAGCAGCGGTGGGACAGGGAATAATTCACCCCTCCACTTT. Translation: CASSGGTGNNSPLHF.

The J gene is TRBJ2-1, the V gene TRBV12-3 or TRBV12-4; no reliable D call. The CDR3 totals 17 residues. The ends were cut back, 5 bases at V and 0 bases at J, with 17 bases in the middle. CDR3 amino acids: CASSPMPTPSSYNEQFF. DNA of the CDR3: TGTGCCAGCAGTCCAATGCCGACTCCAAGCTCCTACAATGAGCAGTTCTTC.

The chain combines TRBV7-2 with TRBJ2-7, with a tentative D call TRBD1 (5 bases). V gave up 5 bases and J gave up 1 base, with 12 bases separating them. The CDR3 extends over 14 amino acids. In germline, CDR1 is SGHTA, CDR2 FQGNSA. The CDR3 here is CASSLRQTSYEQYF. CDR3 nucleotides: TGTGCCAGCAGCCTTAGACAGACATCCTACGAGCAGTACTTC.

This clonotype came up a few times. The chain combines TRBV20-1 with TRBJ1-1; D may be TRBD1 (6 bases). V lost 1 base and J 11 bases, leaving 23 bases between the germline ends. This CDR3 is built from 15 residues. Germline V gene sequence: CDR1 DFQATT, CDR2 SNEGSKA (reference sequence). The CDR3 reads CSARGFGLGARWAFF. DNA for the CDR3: TGCAGTGCTAGAGGTTTTGGGTTGGGGGCGCGGTGGGCTTTCTTT.

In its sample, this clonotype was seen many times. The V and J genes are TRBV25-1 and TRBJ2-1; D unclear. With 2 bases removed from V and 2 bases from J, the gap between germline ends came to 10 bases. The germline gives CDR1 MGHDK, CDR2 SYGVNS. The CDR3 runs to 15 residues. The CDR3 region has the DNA TGTGCCAGCAGTGAAGGTCAGCCTACCTACAATGAGCAGTTCTTC. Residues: CASSEGQPTYNEQFF.

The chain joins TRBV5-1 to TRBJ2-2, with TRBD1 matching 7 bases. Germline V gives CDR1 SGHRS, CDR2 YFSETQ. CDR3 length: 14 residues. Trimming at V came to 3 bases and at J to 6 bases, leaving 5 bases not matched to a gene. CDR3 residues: CASSSTGYPGELFF. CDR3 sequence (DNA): TGCGCCAGCAGCTCGACAGGGTACCCCGGGGAGCTGTTTTTT. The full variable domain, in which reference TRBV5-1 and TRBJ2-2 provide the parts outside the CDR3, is KAGVTQTPRYLIKTRGQQVTLSCSPISGHRSVSWYQQTPGQGLQFLFEYFSETQRNKGNFPGRFSGRQFSNSRSEMNVSTLELGDSALYLCASSSTGYPGELFFGEGSRLTVL.

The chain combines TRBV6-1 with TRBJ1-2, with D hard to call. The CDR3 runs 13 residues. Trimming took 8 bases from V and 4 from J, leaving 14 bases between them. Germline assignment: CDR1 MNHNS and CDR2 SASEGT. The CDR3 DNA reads TGTGCCAGCTCCACGACGGATGCCTATGGCTACACCTTC. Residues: CASSTTDAYGYTF.

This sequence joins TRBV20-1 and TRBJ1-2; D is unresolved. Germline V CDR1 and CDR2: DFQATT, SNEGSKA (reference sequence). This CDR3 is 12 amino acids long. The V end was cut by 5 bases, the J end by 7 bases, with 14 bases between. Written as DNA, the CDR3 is TGCAGTGCTCTAAAGAGGGCGGGTGGCTACACCTTC. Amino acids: CSALKRAGGYTF.

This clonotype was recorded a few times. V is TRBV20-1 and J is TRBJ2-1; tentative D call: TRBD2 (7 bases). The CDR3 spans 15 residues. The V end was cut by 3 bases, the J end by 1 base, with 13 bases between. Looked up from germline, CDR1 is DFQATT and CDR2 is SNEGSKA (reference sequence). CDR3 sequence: CSARKGGGSYNEQFF. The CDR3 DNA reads TGCAGTGCTAGGAAGGGAGGGGGGTCCTACAATGAGCAGTTCTTC.

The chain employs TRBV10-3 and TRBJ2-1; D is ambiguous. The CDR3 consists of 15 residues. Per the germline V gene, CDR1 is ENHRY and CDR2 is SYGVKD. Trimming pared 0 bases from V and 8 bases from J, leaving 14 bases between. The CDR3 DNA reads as TGTGCCATCAGTGAGTCGATGAGAGTTATCGATGAGCAGTTCTTC. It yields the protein CAISESMRVIDEQFF.

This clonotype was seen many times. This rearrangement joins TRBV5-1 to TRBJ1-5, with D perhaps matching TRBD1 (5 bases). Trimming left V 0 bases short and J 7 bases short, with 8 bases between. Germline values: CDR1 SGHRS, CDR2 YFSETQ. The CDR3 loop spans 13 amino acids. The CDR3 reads CASSLAGGQPQHF. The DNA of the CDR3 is TGCGCCAGCAGCTTGGCCGGGGGGCAGCCCCAGCATTTT.

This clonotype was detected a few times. CDR3 in DNA: TGTGCCAGCAGCTATAGCGGGAGGACCACAGATACGCAGTATTTT. This sequence encodes CASSYSGRTTDTQYF. The gene calls are TRBV12-3 or TRBV12-4 and TRBJ2-3, with TRBD2 identical over 10 bases. The CDR3 is 15 residues long. J lost 2 bases, V lost 6 bases, and 5 bases had no gene match.

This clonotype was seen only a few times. CDR3 DNA: TGTGCCAGCAGCTCCGGTGGAGGGCCCTACGAGCAGTACTTC. Translated: CASSSGGGPYEQYF. The chain employs TRBV7-2 and TRBJ2-7; D might be TRBD2 (6 bases). The CDR3 contains 14 residues. CDR1 SGHTA and CDR2 FQGNSA come from the germline V gene. V gave up 4 bases and J gave up 2 bases, with 12 bases separating them. Looking up the rest from reference TRBV7-2 and TRBJ2-7 gives the full variable domain: GAGVSQSPSNKVTEKGKDVELRCDPISGHTALYWYRQSLGQGLEFLIYFQGNSAPDKSGLPSDRFSAERTGGSVSTLTIQRTQQEDSAVYLCASSSGGGPYEQYFGPGTRLTVT.

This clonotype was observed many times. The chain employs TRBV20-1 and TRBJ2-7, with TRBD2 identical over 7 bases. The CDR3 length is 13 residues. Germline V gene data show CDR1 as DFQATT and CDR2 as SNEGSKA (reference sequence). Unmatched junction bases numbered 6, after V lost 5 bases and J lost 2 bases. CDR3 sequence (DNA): TGCAGTGCTTCACCCGGACTAGCCTACGAGCAGTACTTC. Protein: CSASPGLAYEQYF.

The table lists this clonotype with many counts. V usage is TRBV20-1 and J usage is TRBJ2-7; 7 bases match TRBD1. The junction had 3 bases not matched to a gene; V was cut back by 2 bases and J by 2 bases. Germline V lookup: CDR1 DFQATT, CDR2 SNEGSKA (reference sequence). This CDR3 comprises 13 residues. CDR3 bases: TGCAGTGCTAGACGGACAGGTACCTACGAGCAGTACTTC. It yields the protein CSARRTGTYEQYF.

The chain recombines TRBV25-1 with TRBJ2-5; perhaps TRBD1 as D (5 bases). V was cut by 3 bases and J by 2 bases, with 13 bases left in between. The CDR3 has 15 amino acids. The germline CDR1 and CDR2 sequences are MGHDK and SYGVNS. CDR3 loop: CASSDPGQLQETQYF. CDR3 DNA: TGTGCCAGCAGTGATCCAGGACAACTACAAGAGACCCAGTACTTC. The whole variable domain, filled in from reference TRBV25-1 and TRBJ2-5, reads EADIYQTPRYLVIGTGKKITLECSQTMGHDKMYWYQQDPGMELHLIHYSYGVNSTEKGDLSSESTVSRIRTEHFPLTLESARPSHTSQYLCASSDPGQLQETQYFGPGTRLLVL.